This entry lists 27 T cell receptor beta chains sequenced from one sample in a study of cytomegalovirus exposure and HLA in healthy donors. PCR used 60 Vbeta primers and 13 Jbeta primers. The repertoire was sequenced with immunoSEQ multiplex PCR; TCRdb's copy has only in-frame clones and lacks some. In the table there are under 150,000 clones, around 75% of which are singletons. Material: PBMCs. The receptors come from a man in his fifties or sixties in good health and CMV-seronegative.

The CDR3 sequence is CASSIGTGVDNEQFF. The CDR3 bases are TGTGCCAGCAGCATAGGTACAGGGGTTGATAATGAGCAGTTCTTC. This rearrangement joins TRBV7-9 to TRBJ2-1, with TRBD1 matching 7 bases. Germline values: CDR1 SEHNR, CDR2 FQNEAQ (reference sequence). The J segment lost 7 bases and the V segment lost 5 bases, leaving 11 bases of the junction unmatched. This CDR3 is 15 amino acids long.

The chain links TRBV5-8 to TRBJ1-4; D unresolved. Germline CDR1 and CDR2: SGHTS and YDEGEE. Trimming stripped 4 bases from V and 7 bases from J, with 20 bases between. CDR3 length equals 16 residues. The CDR3 DNA reads TGTGCCAGCAGCCTACCCACCGGGTCATCGGGTGAAAAACTGTTTTTT. Translating gives CASSLPTGSSGEKLFF. Supplemented by reference TRBV5-8 and TRBJ1-4, the full variable domain reads EAGVTQSPTHLIKTRGQQATLRCSPISGHTSVYWYQQALGLGLQFLLWYDEGEERNRGNFPPRFSGRQFPNYSSELNVNALELEDSALYLCASSLPTGSSGEKLFFGSGTQLSVL.

This clone appeared a few times. The genes are TRBV5-4 and TRBJ2-1; 7 positions match TRBD2. Germline assignment: CDR1 SGHNT and CDR2 YYREEE (reference sequence). V lost 0 bases, J lost 7 bases, and 7 bases stayed unmatched. The CDR3 contains 15 residues. The CDR3 spells CASSLDRTRMNEQFF. The CDR3 DNA reads as TGTGCCAGCAGCTTGGATAGGACTAGAATGAATGAGCAGTTCTTC.

This clone has a handful of counts. V gene TRBV6-1 combines with J gene TRBJ1-2; D perhaps matches TRBD1 (5 bases). The ends were cut back, 2 bases at V and 7 bases at J, with 14 bases in the middle. Germline CDR1 MNHNS, CDR2 SASEGT. The CDR3 contains 14 residues. CDR3 loop: CASSESRVVRGYTF. The DNA for the CDR3 is TGTGCCAGCAGTGAAAGCAGGGTCGTACGTGGCTACACCTTC.

V is TRBV5-6 and J is TRBJ1-5; D perhaps matches TRBD1 (6 bases). The germline V gene has CDR1 SGHDT and CDR2 YYEEEE. The CDR3 has 17 residues. The V end was cut by 4 bases, the J end by 4 bases, with 21 bases between. CDR3 sequence reads: CASSRTAGARDNQPQHF. DNA of the CDR3: TGTGCCAGCAGCCGTACGGCAGGGGCGAGGGATAATCAGCCCCAGCATTTT.

This sequence joins TRBV19 and TRBJ1-5; weak D call: TRBD1 (5 bases). From germline, CDR1 is LNHDA and CDR2 SQIVND (reference sequence). The CDR3 runs 15 residues. The V end lost 4 bases, the J end lost 3 bases, and 13 bases lay between the germline ends. This CDR3 reads CASSTARVINQPQHF. DNA for the CDR3: TGTGCCAGTAGTACCGCCAGGGTTATCAATCAGCCCCAGCATTTT. The full variable domain, rest sourced from reference TRBV19 and TRBJ1-5, is DGGITQSPKYLFRKEGQNVTLSCEQNLNHDAMYWYRQDPGQGLRLIYYSQIVNDFQKGDIAEGYSVSREKKESFPLTVTSAQKNPTAFYLCASSTARVINQPQHFGDGTRLSIL.

V is TRBV29-1 and J is TRBJ1-4; D remains unclear. The V and J ends lost 5 bases and 8 bases respectively, with 15 bases between them. The CDR3 is 13 amino acids. Germline V gives CDR1 SQVTM, CDR2 ANQGSEA. The CDR3 bases are TGCAGCGTTAGACCCTATGGAGGGGAAAAACTGTTTTTT. It specifies CSVRPYGGEKLFF.

This clone was seen only once. V is TRBV30 and J is TRBJ1-4, with 7 bases that match TRBD1. The CDR3 is 16 amino acids. Germline CDR1 reads GTSNPN; CDR2 reads SVGIG (reference sequence). After removal of 2 bases from V and 0 bases from J, the junction contained 6 bases not matched to a gene. CDR3 sequence reads: CAWSSGGIPTNEKLFF. The CDR3 nucleotides are TGTGCCTGGAGTTCAGGGGGAATACCAACTAATGAAAAACTGTTTTTT.

In this sample, this clone turned up a few times. The rearrangement links TRBV10-3 to TRBJ2-7; 9 bases are a match to TRBD2. The CDR3 has 13 amino acids. CDR1 is ENHRY and CDR2 is SYGVKD in the germline V gene. V dropped 10 bases and J dropped 3; count of bases not matched to a gene: 7. CDR3 nucleotides: TGTGCCAGTTCGGTAGCGGGAGACTACGAGCAGTACTTC. Translated: CASSVAGDYEQYF.

This clone was recorded a few times. The chain combines TRBV2 with TRBJ1-1, with D unclear. V was clipped by 2 bases and J by 7 bases, with 8 bases between them. CDR1 and CDR2 from the germline V gene are SNHLY and FYNNEI. This CDR3 is 12 amino acids long. The CDR3 nucleotides are TGTGCCAGCAGTGAAAGGCGGGGTGAAGCTTTCTTT. Its translation is CASSERRGEAFF.

V usage is TRBV9 and J usage is TRBJ2-7, with D perhaps matching TRBD2 (5 bases). Per germline, CDR1 SGDLS and CDR2 YYNGEE. This CDR3 has 15 residues. The germline V and J ends were trimmed by 0 bases and 0 bases, with 10 bases remaining between them. CDR3 nucleotides: TGTGCCAGCAGCGTAGTCCCCACTAGCTCCTACGAGCAGTACTTC. Translating gives CASSVVPTSSYEQYF.

This clone was found a few times. The J gene is TRBJ1-5, the V gene TRBV5-1, with 11 bases lining up with TRBD1. The germline V gene has CDR1 SGHRS and CDR2 YFSETQ. With 0 bases clipped from V and 3 bases from J, the junction kept 2 bases outside the gene matches. The CDR3 extends over 16 amino acids. CDR3 region: CASSLGTGGTNQPQHF. CDR3 nucleotides: TGCGCCAGCAGCTTGGGGACAGGGGGCACCAATCAGCCCCAGCATTTT.

The chain uses TRBV7-8 and TRBJ1-1; no reliable D call. The CDR3 extends over 14 amino acids. Germline V gives CDR1 SGHVS, CDR2 FQNEAQ. Trimming took off 7 bases at V and 4 bases at J, with 16 bases between the two ends. The CDR3 DNA sequence: TGTGCCAGCACCTCCGGAGGGAGCAGCACTGAAGCTTTCTTT. This encodes CASTSGGSSTEAFF.

In its sample, this clone was seen a few times. The chain has TRBV14 and TRBJ2-7, with D possibly matching TRBD1 (6 bases). The CDR3 runs to 16 residues. Trimming removed 0 bases from V and 2 bases from J, with 14 bases in between. Looked up from germline, CDR1 is SGHDN and CDR2 is FVKESK. The CDR3 loop reads CASSQETGRGTYEQYF. DNA of the CDR3: TGTGCCAGCAGCCAAGAAACGGGCAGGGGAACCTACGAGCAGTACTTC.

CDR3 residues: CASSFWGGSMTADTQYF. The CDR3 DNA reads TGTGCCAGCAGCTTTTGGGGCGGGAGTATGACGGCAGATACGCAGTATTTT. The chain carries TRBV7-9 and TRBJ2-3; 7 positions match TRBD2. The CDR3 extends over 17 amino acids. After removal of 3 bases from V and 4 bases from J, the junction contained 13 bases not matched to a gene. The germline gives CDR1 SEHNR, CDR2 FQNEAQ (reference sequence). The full variable domain, in which reference TRBV7-9 and TRBJ2-3 provide the parts outside the CDR3, is DTGVSQNPRHKITKRGQNVTFRCDPISEHNRLYWYRQTLGQGPEFLTYFQNEAQLEKSRLLSDRFSAERPKGSFSTLEIQRTEQGDSAMYLCASSFWGGSMTADTQYFGPGTRLTVL.

V gene TRBV6-5 combines with J gene TRBJ1-5; no reliable D call. V was trimmed by 0 bases and J by 13 bases, leaving 16 bases between them. In germline, CDR1 is MNHEY, CDR2 SVGAGI. The CDR3 is made up of 14 amino acids. The CDR3 loop reads CASSYSNRERTQHF. The CDR3 coding sequence is TGTGCCAGCAGTTACTCGAATCGGGAGAGGACGCAGCATTTT.

This chain joins TRBV5-4 and TRBJ2-5, with TRBD2 matching 8 bases. Germline-derived CDR1 and CDR2 are SGHNT and YYREEE (reference sequence). J gave up 4 bases and V 1 base, and 6 bases lay outside the gene matches. This CDR3 is built from 15 residues. The CDR3 sequence: CASSLTTGGGETQYF. The CDR3 DNA reads as TGTGCCAGCAGCTTGACGACGGGGGGGGGAGAGACCCAGTACTTC.

V is TRBV19 and J is TRBJ1-2; tentative D call: TRBD1 (6 bases). This CDR3 has 15 amino acids. The V gene lost 5 bases and the J gene lost 1 base, with 14 bases spanning the gap. The germline gives CDR1 LNHDA, CDR2 SQIVND (reference sequence). The chain's CDR3 is CASSVGQLINYGYTF. CDR3 DNA: TGTGCCAGTAGTGTCGGACAGCTGATTAACTATGGCTACACCTTC.

The chain employs TRBV19 and TRBJ2-5, with TRBD1 identical over 7 bases. The DNA matches TRBJ2-7 better at its end, which makes the J call doubtful. The CDR3 is made up of 14 amino acids. Germline V gene lookup returns CDR1 LNHDA and CDR2 SQIVND (reference sequence). CDR3 sequence (DNA): TGTGCCACCGTAACAGGGGATTCCCCCTACGAGCAGTACTTC. The encoded protein is CATVTGDSPYEQYF.

The CDR3 protein is CASSLEQGVGTEAFF. The DNA for the CDR3 is TGTGCCAGCAGCTTGGAGCAGGGGGTGGGGACTGAAGCTTTCTTT. This chain uses TRBV5-6 with TRBJ1-1, with 7 bases aligning to TRBD1. This CDR3 comprises 15 residues. Trimming removed 0 bases from V and 5 bases from J; junction bases left unmatched: 7. CDR1 and CDR2 from the germline V gene are SGHDT and YYEEEE.

The chain has TRBV11-2 and TRBJ2-1; 8 nucleotides align to TRBD2. Germline CDR1 reads SGHAT; CDR2 reads FQNNGV. J gave up 5 bases and V 3 bases, and 6 bases lay outside the gene matches. This CDR3 comprises 15 residues. This CDR3 is CASSFTSGRNNEQFF. Here the CDR3 DNA reads TGTGCCAGCAGCTTTACTAGCGGAAGGAACAATGAGCAGTTCTTC.

The chain has TRBV5-1 and TRBJ1-1; D may be TRBD1 (6 bases). Germline V gene sequence: CDR1 SGHRS, CDR2 YFSETQ. The V and J ends lost 4 bases and 6 bases respectively, with 13 bases between them. The CDR3 covers 13 residues. Here the CDR3 DNA reads TGCGCCAGCAGCCCAGGGGTAGGGCCTGAAGCTTTCTTT. Its translation: CASSPGVGPEAFF.

V gene TRBV27 combines with J gene TRBJ1-5, with D possibly matching TRBD1 (6 bases). CDR3 length: 15 residues. The ends were cut back, 5 bases at V and 4 bases at J, with 15 bases in the middle. CDR1 MNHEY and CDR2 SMNVEV come from the germline V gene (reference sequence). For the CDR3, the DNA is TGTGCCAGCAGTGAGATTAGGGGGGGAAATCAGCCCCAGCATTTT. Protein: CASSEIRGGNQPQHF.

This clone was counted only a few times. CDR3 bases: TGTGCCAGCAGCTTAGAACGGGACAGGGGTTCCCACGAGCAGTACTTC. It encodes CASSLERDRGSHEQYF. The chain joins TRBV11-2 to TRBJ2-7, with 10 bases identical to TRBD1. The CDR3 runs 16 residues. The V and J ends lost 0 bases and 5 bases, in that order; junction bases with no gene match: 7. Per germline, CDR1 SGHAT and CDR2 FQNNGV.

This clone was recorded a few times. The chain joins TRBV28 to TRBJ2-7; TRBD1 aligns across 10 bases. Looked up from germline, CDR1 is MDHEN and CDR2 is SYDVKM. V shed 6 bases, J shed 2 bases, and the junction held 1 base outside the gene matches. The CDR3 spans 13 residues. The CDR3: CASRGTGAYEQYF. The CDR3 DNA reads as TGTGCCAGCAGGGGGACAGGGGCCTACGAGCAGTACTTC.

This sequence joins TRBV5-4 and TRBJ2-2; D remains ambiguous. The germline CDR1 and CDR2 sequences are SGHNT and YYREEE (reference sequence). V was trimmed by 3 bases and J by 6 bases, leaving 15 bases between them. This CDR3 is built from 15 residues. This CDR3 is CASSWAGRSSGELFF. The CDR3 nucleotides are TGTGCCAGCAGCTGGGCAGGCAGGTCGTCCGGGGAGCTGTTTTTT.

The rearrangement joins TRBV2 to TRBJ2-2; 9 nucleotides align to TRBD1. Germline CDR1 SNHLY, CDR2 FYNNEI. Trimming cost V 3 bases and J 5 bases; bases outside gene matches: 13. The CDR3 consists of 18 residues. CDR3 nucleotides: TGTGCCAGCAGTGAGCGGGAAGGGACAGGGCGGCAGACCGGGGAGCTGTTTTTT. Its translation is CASSEREGTGRQTGELFF.